The 22 T cell receptor beta chains in this list originate from one sample, sequenced in a study of blood T cells in healthy people across ages. Alongside a J-beta primer mix, a sample-barcoded 5' primer served in a second PCR lasting about 6 to 11 cycles. MiXCR, applied by TCRdb to the 5' RACE reads, yields one record per CDR3 protein. This sample has 1.5 million to 2 million distinct CDR3 sequences, with 28% found just once. Sample: blood. The receptors were sampled from a woman in her twenties or thirties in good health.

This clonotype was recorded only once. V usage is TRBV29-1 and J usage is TRBJ1-1; D not resolved. V lost 0 bases to trimming and J lost 0 bases, with 8 bases between them. The CDR3 sequence is 14 residues long. CDR1 is SQVTM, CDR2 ANQGSEA, per germline. CDR3 coding DNA: TGCAGCGTTGAAGATCCAGCCATGAACACTGAAGCTTTCTTT. Translation: CSVEDPAMNTEAFF.

Only a few counts were recorded for this clonotype. The gene calls are TRBV25-1 and TRBJ2-1; D is unresolved. Germline CDR1 and CDR2: MGHDK and SYGVNS. V gave up 9 bases and J gave up 2 bases, with 8 bases separating them. The CDR3 loop spans 12 amino acids. CDR3 nucleotide sequence: TGTGCCAGATATAGAGCCTACAATGAGCAGTTCTTC. Its translation is CARYRAYNEQFF.

This clonotype was recorded a few times. The chain employs TRBV28 and TRBJ2-3; D may correspond to TRBD1 or TRBD2 (5 bases each). The V end lost 6 bases, the J end lost 4 bases, and 17 bases lay between the germline ends. The CDR3 contains 15 residues. Germline V gene data show CDR1 as MDHEN and CDR2 as SYDVKM. This CDR3 reads CASRNLGRYPDTQYF. The DNA for the CDR3 is TGTGCCAGCAGAAACCTGGGACGATACCCAGATACGCAGTATTTT. Variable domain in full (rest from reference TRBV28 and TRBJ2-3): DVKVTQSSRYLVKRTGEKVFLECVQDMDHENMFWYRQDPGLGLRLIYFSYDVKMKEKGDIPEGYSVSREKKERFSLILESASTNQTSMYLCASRNLGRYPDTQYFGPGTRLTVL.

The gene calls are TRBV10-3 and TRBJ1-4; D is unclear. The V gene lost 2 bases and the J gene lost 8 bases, with 9 bases spanning the gap. This CDR3 is built from 13 residues. Germline V gives CDR1 ENHRY, CDR2 SYGVKD. CDR3 DNA sequence: TGTGCCATCAGTGAGGGGGTCGGGGAAAAACTGTTTTTT. This gives the protein CAISEGVGEKLFF.

As concerns this clonotype: Likely a read error: the CDR3 ends without its conserved phenylalanine or tryptophan. The rearrangement links TRBV2 to TRBJ2-2; 7 nucleotides line up with TRBD1. The CDR3 is made up of 14 amino acids. From germline, CDR1 is SNHLY and CDR2 FYNNEI. Trimming at V came to 6 bases and at J to 7 bases, leaving 8 bases not matched to a gene. The CDR3 here is CASRNNRGVGELFV. The CDR3 region has the DNA TGTGCCAGCAGGAACAACAGGGGCGTCGGGGAGCTGTTTGTT.

This clonotype has only a few counts. The chain employs TRBV3-1 and TRBJ2-1; D possibly corresponds to TRBD2 (6 bases). Germline V gene data show CDR1 as LGHDT and CDR2 as YNNKEL (reference sequence). This CDR3 has 17 residues. V lost 1 base to trimming and J lost 0 bases, with 13 bases between them. The CDR3 DNA is TGTGCCAGCAGCCAAGCTCGGAGGGCAAGCTCCTACAATGAGCAGTTCTTC. Translated, it gives CASSQARRASSYNEQFF.

Many counts were recorded for this clonotype. The chain links TRBV10-2 to TRBJ2-4; D tentatively reads TRBD1 or TRBD2 (5 bases each). In germline, CDR1 is WSHSY, CDR2 SAAADI. V lost 3 bases to trimming and J lost 0 bases, with 9 bases between them. This CDR3 is 15 amino acids long. In DNA, the CDR3 is TGCGCCAGCAGTGAAAGGGACCTAGCCAAAAACATTCAGTACTTC. This encodes CASSERDLAKNIQYF.

The V call is TRBV20-1, the J call TRBJ2-1, with TRBD2 matching 7 bases. Germline assignment: CDR1 DFQATT and CDR2 SNEGSKA (reference sequence). This CDR3 region has 14 residues. V was clipped by 5 bases and J by 4 bases; unmatched bases: 8. The CDR3 sequence is CSAPIAGSYNEQFF. DNA for the CDR3: TGCAGTGCTCCGATAGCGGGTTCATACAATGAGCAGTTCTTC.

On this clonotype itself: The junction departs from the called germline gene at one end, perhaps through a read error. The CDR3: CASSPDRTNTKAFF. In DNA, the CDR3 is TGTGCCAGCTCACCAGACAGGACTAACACTAAAGCTTTCTTT. The rearrangement uses TRBV18 and TRBJ1-1, with D maybe TRBD1 (6 bases). In germline, CDR1 is KGHSH, CDR2 LQKENI. The CDR3 spans 14 residues.

This clonotype was picked up a small number of times. The chain has TRBV3-1 and TRBJ2-1; D might be TRBD1 (6 bases). Trimming removed 4 bases from V and 13 bases from J, with 14 bases in between. The germline V gene has CDR1 LGHDT and CDR2 YNNKEL (reference sequence). This CDR3 has 12 amino acids. CDR3 nucleotide sequence: TGTGCCAGCAGCCTTGCCGGGACAAGTCAGTTCTTC. It encodes CASSLAGTSQFF.

The chain recombines TRBV6-5 with TRBJ2-3; the D is unclear. Germline V gives CDR1 MNHEY, CDR2 SVGAGI. The CDR3 has 11 amino acids. Trimming left V 6 bases short and J 7 bases short, with 8 bases between. DNA for the CDR3: TGTGCCAGCAGCTCCACGTATACGCAGTATTTT. This sequence encodes CASSSTYTQYF.

V gene TRBV5-1 combines with J gene TRBJ2-5; 7 bases are a match to TRBD2. The CDR3 is 15 residues long. Germline CDR1 reads SGHRS; CDR2 reads YFSETQ. V was pared by 3 bases and J by 7 bases, with 12 bases of the junction left unmatched. CDR3 sequence: CASSWAGVSGGTQYF. The CDR3 DNA reads TGCGCCAGCAGCTGGGCGGGAGTCTCCGGAGGGACCCAGTACTTC.

The gene calls are TRBV28 and TRBJ2-7; D perhaps matches TRBD1 (6 bases). CDR3 length: 15 residues. The V and J ends lost 7 bases and 0 bases respectively, with 16 bases between them. Germline CDR1 MDHEN, CDR2 SYDVKM. The CDR3 DNA reads TGTGCCAGCATCCCCTTCCGGGACAACTCCTACGAGCAGTACTTC. Residues: CASIPFRDNSYEQYF.

The rearrangement links TRBV28 to TRBJ1-3, with a possible D match to TRBD1 (5 bases). Germline CDR1 and CDR2: MDHEN and SYDVKM. Trimming stripped 11 bases from V and 0 bases from J, with 11 bases between. The CDR3 runs 13 residues. The CDR3 region is CAHGGDSGNTIYF. DNA for the CDR3: TGTGCCCATGGGGGGGACTCTGGAAACACCATATATTTT.

This clonotype was seen only a few times. J is TRBJ2-5 and V is TRBV7-2; D is undetermined. V was clipped by 1 base and J by 11 bases, with 11 bases between them. The CDR3 contains 12 residues. Germline V lookup: CDR1 SGHTA, CDR2 FQGNSA. The CDR3: CASSLDGSGQYF. CDR3 bases: TGTGCCAGCAGCTTAGATGGTAGTGGGCAGTACTTC.

This clonotype occurred a few times. V usage is TRBV5-1 and J usage is TRBJ2-2, with TRBD1 identical over 9 bases. Germline lookup yields CDR1 SGHRS and CDR2 YFSETQ. The CDR3 runs to 17 residues. V lost 3 bases to trimming and J lost 0 bases; unmatched junction nucleotides: 6. CDR3 amino acids: CASSSGDRGANTGELFF. DNA for the CDR3: TGCGCCAGCAGCTCCGGAGACAGGGGGGCGAACACCGGGGAGCTGTTTTTT.

A note on this clonotype: A much larger clonotype is one base distant, so this may be a read error. V gene TRBV12-3 or TRBV12-4 combines with J gene TRBJ2-7; 9 bases are a match to TRBD2. This CDR3 is 12 amino acids long. The CDR3 coding sequence is TGTGCCAGCTGTAGCGGGGGTTACGTGCAGTACTTC. Protein product: CASCSGGYVQYF.

V is TRBV2 and J is TRBJ2-1; perhaps TRBD2 as D (6 bases). This CDR3 region has 15 residues. The V gene lost 1 base and the J gene lost 5 bases, with 12 bases spanning the gap. CDR1 is SNHLY and CDR2 is FYNNEI in the germline V gene. Here the CDR3 DNA reads TGTGCCAGCAGTGAAGGCTTTAGCGGCAACAATGAGCAGTTCTTC. Translation gives CASSEGFSGNNEQFF.

This clonotype was seen ten or more times. The chain joins TRBV10-2 to TRBJ2-1; no reliable D call. Per the germline V gene, CDR1 is WSHSY and CDR2 is SAAADI. The CDR3 length is 14 residues. Trimming cost V 0 bases and J 8 bases, with 11 bases left between them. CDR3 DNA sequence: TGCGCCAGCAGTGAGTCTCACAGAAGCGATGAGCAGTTCTTC. Encoded protein: CASSESHRSDEQFF.

This clonotype was seen more than once but under ten times. The chain joins TRBV3-1 to TRBJ2-5, with a tentative D call TRBD2 (5 bases). Germline CDR1 LGHDT, CDR2 YNNKEL (reference sequence). Trimming pared 0 bases from V and 1 base from J, leaving 9 bases between. This CDR3 contains 15 residues. The DNA of the CDR3 is TGTGCCAGCAGCCAAGATATGGGAGCCCAAGAGACCCAGTACTTC. Amino acid sequence: CASSQDMGAQETQYF.

The chain joins TRBV12-3 or TRBV12-4 to TRBJ2-3; D is possibly TRBD2 (6 bases). The CDR3 covers 14 residues. Trimming pared 5 bases from V and 4 bases from J, leaving 13 bases between. This chain's CDR3 is CASSLGGISDTQYF. In DNA, the CDR3 is TGTGCCAGCAGTCTGGGCGGGATCTCAGATACGCAGTATTTT.

The sample holds many counts of this clonotype. This chain links TRBV7-9 with TRBJ2-7, with D hard to call. CDR1 SEHNR and CDR2 FQNEAQ come from the germline V gene (reference sequence). V was shortened by 1 base and J by 6 bases, with 7 bases between the two germline ends. The CDR3 is 12 amino acids. The CDR3 here is CASSLGRLEQYF. The CDR3 nucleotides are TGTGCCAGCAGCTTAGGACGACTCGAGCAGTACTTC.